This T cell receptor beta chain was captured by sequencing in a study of cytomegalovirus exposure and HLA in healthy donors. The PCR used 60 Vbeta and 13 Jbeta primers. The table came from immunoSEQ multiplex PCR; TCRdb's copy has only in-frame clones and leaves some out. There are about 160,000 clones in the sample; around 80% occur only once, and 1% lies in the top ten. The CDR3 totals 16 residues. Per germline, CDR1 SGDLS and CDR2 YYNGEE. V dropped 0 bases and J dropped 2; count of bases not matched to a gene: 5. Findings of the study overall: Earlier findings revealed that most TCR beta V segments proved productive either about 90% or about 30% of the time.

Concerning this clone itself: The antigen is not known.

Healthy donors of bone marrow made up the group. Sequencing was performed on PBMCs. The source is a woman aged 50 to 60 in good health and CMV-seropositive. The V and J genes are TRBV9 and TRBJ2-3; TRBD1 matches 8 bases. Written as DNA, the CDR3 is TGTGCCAGCAGCGTAGACAGGGGGTCACTCACAGATACGCAGTATTTT. Translated: CASSVDRGSLTDTQYF. Combining the CDR3 with reference TRBV9 and TRBJ2-3 gives the whole variable domain DSGVTQTPKHLITATGQRVTLRCSPRSGDLSVYWYQQSLDQGLQFLIQYYNGEERAKGNILERFSAQQFPDLHSELNLSSLELGDSALYFCASSVDRGSLTDTQYFGPGTRLTVL.